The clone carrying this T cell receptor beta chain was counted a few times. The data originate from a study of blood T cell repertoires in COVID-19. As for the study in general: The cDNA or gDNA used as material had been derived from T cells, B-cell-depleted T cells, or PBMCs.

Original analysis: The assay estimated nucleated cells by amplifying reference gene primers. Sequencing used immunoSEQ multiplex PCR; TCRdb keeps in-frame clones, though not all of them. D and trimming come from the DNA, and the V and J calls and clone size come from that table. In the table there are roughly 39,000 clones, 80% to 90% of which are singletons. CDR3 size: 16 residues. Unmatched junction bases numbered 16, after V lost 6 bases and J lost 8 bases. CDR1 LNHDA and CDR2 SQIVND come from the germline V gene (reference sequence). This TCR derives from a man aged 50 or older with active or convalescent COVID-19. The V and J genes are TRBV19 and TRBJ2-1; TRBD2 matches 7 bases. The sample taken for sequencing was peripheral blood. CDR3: CASRDVRGGTMDEQFF. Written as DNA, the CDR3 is TGTGCCAGTAGAGACGTCCGTGGGGGGACTATGGATGAGCAGTTCTTC.